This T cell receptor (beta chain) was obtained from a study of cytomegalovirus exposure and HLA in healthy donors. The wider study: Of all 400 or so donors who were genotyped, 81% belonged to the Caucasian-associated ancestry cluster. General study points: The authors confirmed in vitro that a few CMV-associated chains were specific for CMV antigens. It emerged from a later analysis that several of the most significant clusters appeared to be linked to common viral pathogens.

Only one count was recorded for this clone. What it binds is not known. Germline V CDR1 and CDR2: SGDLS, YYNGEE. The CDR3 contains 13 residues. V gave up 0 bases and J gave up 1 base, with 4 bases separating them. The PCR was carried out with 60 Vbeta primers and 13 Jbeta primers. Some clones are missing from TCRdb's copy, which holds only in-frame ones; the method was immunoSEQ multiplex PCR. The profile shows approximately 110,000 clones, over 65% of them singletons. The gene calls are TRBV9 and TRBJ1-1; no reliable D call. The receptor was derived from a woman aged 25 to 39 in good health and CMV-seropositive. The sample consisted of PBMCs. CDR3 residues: CASSVVQNTEAFF. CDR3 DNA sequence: TGTGCCAGCAGCGTAGTCCAGAACACTGAAGCTTTCTTT. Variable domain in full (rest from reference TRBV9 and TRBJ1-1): DSGVTQTPKHLITATGQRVTLRCSPRSGDLSVYWYQQSLDQGLQFLIQYYNGEERAKGNILERFSAQQFPDLHSELNLSSLELGDSALYFCASSVVQNTEAFFGQGTRLTVV.